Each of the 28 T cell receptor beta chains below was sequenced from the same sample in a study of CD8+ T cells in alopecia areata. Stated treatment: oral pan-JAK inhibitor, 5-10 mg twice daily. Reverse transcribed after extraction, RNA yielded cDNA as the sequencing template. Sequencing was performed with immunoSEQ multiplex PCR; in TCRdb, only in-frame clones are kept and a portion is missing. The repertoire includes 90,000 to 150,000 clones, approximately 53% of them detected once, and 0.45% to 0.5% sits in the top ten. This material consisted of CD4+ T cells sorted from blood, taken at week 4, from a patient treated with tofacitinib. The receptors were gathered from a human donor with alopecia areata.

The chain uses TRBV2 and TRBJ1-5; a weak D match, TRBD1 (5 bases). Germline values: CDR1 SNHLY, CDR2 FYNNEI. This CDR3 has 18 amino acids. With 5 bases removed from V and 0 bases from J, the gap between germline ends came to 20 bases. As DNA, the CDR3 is TGTGCCAGCAGTAGGGGCCTATTCCGGGACGGTAGCAATCAGCCCCAGCATTTT. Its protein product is CASSRGLFRDGSNQPQHF.

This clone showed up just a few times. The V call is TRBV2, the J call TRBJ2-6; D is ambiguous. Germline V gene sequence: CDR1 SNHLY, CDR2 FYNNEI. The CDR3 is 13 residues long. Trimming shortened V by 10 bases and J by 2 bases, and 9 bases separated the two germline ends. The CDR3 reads CATEGTGANVLTF. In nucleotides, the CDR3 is TGTGCCACTGAAGGTACTGGGGCCAACGTCCTGACTTTC.

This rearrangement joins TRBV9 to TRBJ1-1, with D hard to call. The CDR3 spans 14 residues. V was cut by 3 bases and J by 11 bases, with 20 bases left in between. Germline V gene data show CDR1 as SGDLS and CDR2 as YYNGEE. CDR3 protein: CASSAGWAATVAFF. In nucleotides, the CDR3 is TGTGCCAGCAGCGCGGGGTGGGCCGCGACCGTGGCTTTCTTT.

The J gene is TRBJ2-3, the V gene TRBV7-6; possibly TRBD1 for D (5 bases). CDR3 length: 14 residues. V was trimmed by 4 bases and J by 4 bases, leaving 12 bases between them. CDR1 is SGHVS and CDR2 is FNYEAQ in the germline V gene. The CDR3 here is CASSSSTVADTQYF. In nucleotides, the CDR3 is TGTGCCAGCAGCTCCTCGACAGTTGCAGATACGCAGTATTTT.

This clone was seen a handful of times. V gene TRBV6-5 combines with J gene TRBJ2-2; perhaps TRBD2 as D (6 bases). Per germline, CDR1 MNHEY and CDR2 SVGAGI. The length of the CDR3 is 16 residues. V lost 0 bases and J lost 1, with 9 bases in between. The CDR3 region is CASSYSRRVNTGELFF. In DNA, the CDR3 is TGTGCCAGCAGTTACTCGAGGAGGGTGAACACCGGGGAGCTGTTTTTT.

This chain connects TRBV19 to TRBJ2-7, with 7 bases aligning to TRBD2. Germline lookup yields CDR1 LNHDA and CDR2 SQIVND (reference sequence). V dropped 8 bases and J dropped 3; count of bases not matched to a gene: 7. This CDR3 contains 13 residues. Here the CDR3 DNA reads TGTGCCAGTGGCCGGAGCGGGATCTACGAGCAGTACTTC. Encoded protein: CASGRSGIYEQYF.

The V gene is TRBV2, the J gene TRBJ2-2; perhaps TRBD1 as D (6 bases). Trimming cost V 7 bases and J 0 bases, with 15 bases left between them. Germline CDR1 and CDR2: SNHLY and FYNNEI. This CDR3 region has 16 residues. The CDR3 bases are TGTGCCAGCAACGGTGGGGGCCTAACGAACACCGGGGAGCTGTTTTTT. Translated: CASNGGGLTNTGELFF.

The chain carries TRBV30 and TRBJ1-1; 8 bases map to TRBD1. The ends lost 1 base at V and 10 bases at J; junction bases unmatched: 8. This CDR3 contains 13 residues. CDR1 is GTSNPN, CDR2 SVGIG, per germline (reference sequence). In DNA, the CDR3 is TGTGCCTGGAGTGGGGGACAGGCGAAGGTAGCTTTCTTT. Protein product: CAWSGGQAKVAFF.

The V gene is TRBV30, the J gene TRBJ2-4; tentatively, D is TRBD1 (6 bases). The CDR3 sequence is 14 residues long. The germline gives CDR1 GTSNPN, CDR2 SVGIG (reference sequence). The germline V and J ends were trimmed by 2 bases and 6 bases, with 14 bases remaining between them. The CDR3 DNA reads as TGTGCCTGGAGTTATATCAGGGGCGGAAACATTCAGTACTTC. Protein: CAWSYIRGGNIQYF. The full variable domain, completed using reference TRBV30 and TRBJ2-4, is SQTIHQWPATLVQPVGSPLSLECTVEGTSNPNLYWYRQAAGRGLQLLFYSVGIGQISSEVPQNLSASRPQDRQFILSSKKLLLSDSGFYLCAWSYIRGGNIQYFGAGTRLSVL.

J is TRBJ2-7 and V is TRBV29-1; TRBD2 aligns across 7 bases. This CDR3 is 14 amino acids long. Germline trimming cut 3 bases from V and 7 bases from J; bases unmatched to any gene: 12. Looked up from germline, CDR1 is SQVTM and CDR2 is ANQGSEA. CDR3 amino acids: CSVDVSSGRGEQYF. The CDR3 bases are TGCAGCGTTGATGTTAGCTCGGGGAGGGGAGAGCAGTACTTC.

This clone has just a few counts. The DNA of the CDR3 is TGTGCCAGTAGTCCGGGGACTAGCGGTAACAATGAGCAGTTCTTC. This translates into CASSPGTSGNNEQFF. The chain employs TRBV19 and TRBJ2-1; the match to TRBD2 covers 11 bases. With V trimmed by 5 bases and J by 5 bases, 5 bases remained unmatched. The germline CDR1 and CDR2 sequences are LNHDA and SQIVND (reference sequence). This CDR3 region has 15 residues.

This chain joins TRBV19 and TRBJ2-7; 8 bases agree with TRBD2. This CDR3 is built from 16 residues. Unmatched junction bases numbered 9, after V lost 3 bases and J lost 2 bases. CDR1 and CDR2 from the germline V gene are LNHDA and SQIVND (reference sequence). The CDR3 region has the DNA TGTGCCAGTAGTATTGAGTATCCGGGAGGGACCTACGAGCAGTACTTC. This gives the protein CASSIEYPGGTYEQYF.

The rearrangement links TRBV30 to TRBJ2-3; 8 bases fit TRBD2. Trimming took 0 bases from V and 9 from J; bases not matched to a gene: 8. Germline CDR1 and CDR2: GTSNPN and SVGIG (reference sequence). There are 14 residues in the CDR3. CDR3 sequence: CAWSVSGGGRTQYF. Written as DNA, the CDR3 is TGTGCCTGGAGTGTTTCGGGCGGGGGGCGGACGCAGTATTTT.

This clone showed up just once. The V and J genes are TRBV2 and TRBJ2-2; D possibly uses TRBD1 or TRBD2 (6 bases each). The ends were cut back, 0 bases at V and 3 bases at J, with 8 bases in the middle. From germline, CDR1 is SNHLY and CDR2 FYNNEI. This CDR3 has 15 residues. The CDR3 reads CASSEARGHTGELFF. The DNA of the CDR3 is TGTGCCAGCAGTGAAGCACGGGGGCACACCGGGGAGCTGTTTTTT.

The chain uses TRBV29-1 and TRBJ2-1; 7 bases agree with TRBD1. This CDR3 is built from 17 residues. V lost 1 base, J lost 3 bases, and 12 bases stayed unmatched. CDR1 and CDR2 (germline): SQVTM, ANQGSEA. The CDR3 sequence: CSVEVIGGTESYNEQFF. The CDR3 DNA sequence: TGCAGCGTTGAAGTGATAGGTGGGACAGAAAGCTACAATGAGCAGTTCTTC.

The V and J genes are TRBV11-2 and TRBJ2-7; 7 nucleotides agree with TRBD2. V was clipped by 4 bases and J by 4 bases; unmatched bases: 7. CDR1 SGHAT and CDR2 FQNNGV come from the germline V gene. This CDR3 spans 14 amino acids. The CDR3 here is CASSSGTTLYEQYF. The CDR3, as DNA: TGTGCCAGCAGCTCCGGGACTACGCTATACGAGCAGTACTTC.

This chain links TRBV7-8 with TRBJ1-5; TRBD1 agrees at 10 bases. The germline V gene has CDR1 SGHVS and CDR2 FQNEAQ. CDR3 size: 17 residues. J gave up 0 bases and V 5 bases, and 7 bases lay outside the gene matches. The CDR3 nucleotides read TGTGCCAGCAGCCCCGGGACAGGGGCTTATAGCAATCAGCCCCAGCATTTT. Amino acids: CASSPGTGAYSNQPQHF.

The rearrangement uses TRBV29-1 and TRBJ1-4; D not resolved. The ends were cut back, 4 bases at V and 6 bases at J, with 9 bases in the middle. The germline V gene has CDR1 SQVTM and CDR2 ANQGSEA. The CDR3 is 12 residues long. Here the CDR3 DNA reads TGCAGCGTTGGTGATTCCTATGAAAAACTGTTTTTT. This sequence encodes CSVGDSYEKLFF.

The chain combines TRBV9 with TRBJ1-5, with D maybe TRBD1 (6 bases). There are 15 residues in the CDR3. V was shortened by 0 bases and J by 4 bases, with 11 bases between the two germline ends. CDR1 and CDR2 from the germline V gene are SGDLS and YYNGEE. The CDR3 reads CASSVGGQQNQPQHF. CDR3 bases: TGTGCCAGCAGCGTAGGCGGACAGCAAAATCAGCCCCAGCATTTT.

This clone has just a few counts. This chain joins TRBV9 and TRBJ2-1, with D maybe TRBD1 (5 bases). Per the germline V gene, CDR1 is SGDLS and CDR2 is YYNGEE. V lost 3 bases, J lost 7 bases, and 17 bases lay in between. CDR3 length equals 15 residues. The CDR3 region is CASSAPSGLGNEQFF. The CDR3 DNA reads TGTGCCAGCAGCGCCCCTTCAGGGTTAGGGAATGAGCAGTTCTTC. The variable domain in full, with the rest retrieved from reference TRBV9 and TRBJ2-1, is DSGVTQTPKHLITATGQRVTLRCSPRSGDLSVYWYQQSLDQGLQFLIQYYNGEERAKGNILERFSAQQFPDLHSELNLSSLELGDSALYFCASSAPSGLGNEQFFGPGTRLTVL.

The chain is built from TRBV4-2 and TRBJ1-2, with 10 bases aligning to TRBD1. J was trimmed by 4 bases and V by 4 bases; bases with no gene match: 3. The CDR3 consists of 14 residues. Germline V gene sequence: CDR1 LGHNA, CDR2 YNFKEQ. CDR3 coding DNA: TGTGCCAGCAGCCCTTGGACAGGGGGCTATGGCTACACCTTC. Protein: CASSPWTGGYGYTF.

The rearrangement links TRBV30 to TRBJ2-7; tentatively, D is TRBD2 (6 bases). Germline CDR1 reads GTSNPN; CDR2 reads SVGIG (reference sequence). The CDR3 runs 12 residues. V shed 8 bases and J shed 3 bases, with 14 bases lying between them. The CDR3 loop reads CAGSSVRYEQYF. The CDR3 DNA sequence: TGTGCCGGGTCTAGCGTCCGCTACGAGCAGTACTTC.

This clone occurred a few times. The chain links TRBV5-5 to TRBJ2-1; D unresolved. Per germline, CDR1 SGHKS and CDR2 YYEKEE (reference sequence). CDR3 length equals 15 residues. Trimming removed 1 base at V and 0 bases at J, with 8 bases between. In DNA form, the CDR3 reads TGTGCCAGCAGCTTGTCGACCAGCTCCTACAATGAGCAGTTCTTC. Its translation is CASSLSTSSYNEQFF.

This CDR3 reads CASNRGSNEKLFF. Here the CDR3 DNA reads TGTGCCAGCAACAGGGGATCTAATGAAAAACTGTTTTTT. The gene calls are TRBV2 and TRBJ1-4; 7 nucleotides agree with TRBD1. The CDR3 has 13 amino acids. The J segment lost 3 bases and the V segment lost 7 bases, leaving 2 bases of the junction unmatched. Germline CDR1 is SNHLY and CDR2 is FYNNEI. Based on the CDR3 plus reference TRBV2 and TRBJ1-4, the full variable domain is EPEVTQTPSHQVTQMGQEVILRCVPISNHLYFYWYRQILGQKVEFLVSFYNNEISEKSEIFDDQFSVERPDGSNFTLKIRSTKLEDSAMYFCASNRGSNEKLFFGSGTQLSVL.

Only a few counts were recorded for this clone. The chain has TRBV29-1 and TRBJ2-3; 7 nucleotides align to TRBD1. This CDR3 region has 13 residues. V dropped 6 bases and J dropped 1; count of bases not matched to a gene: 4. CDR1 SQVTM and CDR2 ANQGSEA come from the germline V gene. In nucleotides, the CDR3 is TGCAGCGTGGGGACAGCAGGCACAGATACGCAGTATTTT. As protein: CSVGTAGTDTQYF.

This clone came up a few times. CDR3 sequence reads: CAWSSTSGGSYEQYF. CDR3 coding DNA: TGTGCCTGGAGTTCTACTAGCGGGGGTTCCTACGAGCAGTACTTC. This chain links TRBV30 with TRBJ2-7; 11 nucleotides match TRBD2. This CDR3 is 15 amino acids long. In germline, CDR1 is GTSNPN, CDR2 SVGIG (reference sequence). Losses at the gene ends were 2 bases for V and 1 base for J; bases not matched to a gene: 4.

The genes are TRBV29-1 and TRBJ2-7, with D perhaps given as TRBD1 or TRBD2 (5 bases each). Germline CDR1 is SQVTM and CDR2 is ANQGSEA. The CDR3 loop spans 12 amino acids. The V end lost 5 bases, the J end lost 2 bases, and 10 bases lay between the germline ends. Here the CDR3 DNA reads TGCAGCGTTCGACAGACTACCTACGAGCAGTACTTC. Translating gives CSVRQTTYEQYF.

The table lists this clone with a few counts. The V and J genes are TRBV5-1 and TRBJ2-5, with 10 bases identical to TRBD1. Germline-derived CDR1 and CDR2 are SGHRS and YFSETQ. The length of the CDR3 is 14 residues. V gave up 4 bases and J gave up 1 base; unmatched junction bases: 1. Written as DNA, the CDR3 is TGCGCCAGCAGCAGGACAGGGGGCCAAGAGACCCAGTACTTC. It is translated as CASSRTGGQETQYF.